This T cell receptor beta chain is from a study of regulatory T cells in long-lasting Graves disease. Across the study: Graves' patients with a new diagnosis had received antithyroid drugs under 3 months.

The germline V gene has CDR1 MNHEY and CDR2 SVGEGT. J gave up 0 bases and V 8 bases, and 4 bases lay outside the gene matches. The CDR3 covers 14 residues. Sequencing libraries for TCR beta were prepared with iRepertoire HTBI primers and Arm-PCR of CDR3 regions. TCRdb reanalysed the multiplex PCR reads using MiXCR and keeps one entry per CDR3 protein. The sample has about 400,000 distinct CDR3 sequences, roughly 16% seen once. The table lists this clonotype with many counts. Its antigen is not known. As for time point: newly diagnosed GD, antithyroid drugs for less than 3 months. Scientists built the TCR library using RNA that was extracted from PBMCs. Patients with Graves' disease were diagnosed by American Thyroid Association guidelines. EDTA tubes were used for drawing 8 to 9 milliliters of peripheral blood. Study-wide results and caveats: It was in persistent disease that TRBV28, TRBJ1-2 and TRBJ2-5 were favored.

This sample was shared with a second study, whose subject was T cells in Graves' hyperthyroidism and ophthalmopathy.

The source of this sequence is a woman younger than 30 with Graves disease. V gene TRBV6-2 or TRBV6-3 combines with J gene TRBJ1-1, with 9 nucleotides matching TRBD1. The sequences come from peripheral blood mononuclear cells (PBMCs), collected at new diagnosis, from a patient treated with antithyroid drugs. CDR3 DNA sequence: TGTGCCAGCGGGTACAGGGGGCTGAACACTGAAGCTTTCTTT. It encodes CASGYRGLNTEAFF.